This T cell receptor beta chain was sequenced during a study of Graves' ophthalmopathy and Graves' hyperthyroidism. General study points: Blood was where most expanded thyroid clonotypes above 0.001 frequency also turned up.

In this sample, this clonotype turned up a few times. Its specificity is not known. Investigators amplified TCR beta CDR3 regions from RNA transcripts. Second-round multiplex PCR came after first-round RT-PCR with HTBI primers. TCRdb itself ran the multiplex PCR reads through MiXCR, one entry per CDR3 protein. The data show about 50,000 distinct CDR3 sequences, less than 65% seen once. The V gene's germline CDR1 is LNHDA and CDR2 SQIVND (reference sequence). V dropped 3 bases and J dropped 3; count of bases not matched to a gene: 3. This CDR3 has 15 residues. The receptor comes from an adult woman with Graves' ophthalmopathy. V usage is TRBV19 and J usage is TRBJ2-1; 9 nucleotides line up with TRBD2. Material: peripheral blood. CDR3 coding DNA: TGTGCCAGTAGTATGGGACTAGCCGACTACAATGAGCAGTTCTTC. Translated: CASSMGLADYNEQFF.